Following are 20 T cell receptor beta chains from one sample sequenced in a study of CD8 T cells in Susac syndrome (dated by TCRdb to the late 2010s). Library construction relied on the immunoSEQ multiplex PCR assay. RNA was extracted using the RNeasy kit, and roughly 0.5 to 1 microgram was reverse transcribed with random hexamers. TCRdb reanalyzed the raw reads on its own, using fastp at Q25 for trimming and MiXCR for clone calling, and kept in-frame beta chains. Here each entry gathers all rows of one CDR3 protein and keeps the most common genes and DNA. This sample comprises 200,000 to 250,000 distinct CDR3 sequences, roughly 94% of them detected only once. Together, the top ten hold just over 0.08% of the sample. Sequenced material: CD4+ T cells from PBMCs. The receptors stem from a human donor with multiple sclerosis.

This clonotype was observed a single time. The CDR3 coding sequence is TGCAGCCTCGCGACTAGCCAGAGGGAGACCCAGTACTTC. Translated: CSLATSQRETQYF. The chain is built from TRBV29-1 and TRBJ2-5; 7 bases map to TRBD2. The CDR3 has 13 residues. V shed 8 bases and J 5 bases; nucleotides not matched to a gene: 11. Germline CDR1 and CDR2: SQVTM and ANQGSEA.

The J gene is TRBJ2-1, the V gene TRBV20-1; no clear D. This CDR3 contains 11 residues. Trimming left V 4 bases short and J 0 bases short, with 1 base between. The germline CDR1 and CDR2 sequences are DFQATT and SNEGSKA (reference sequence). The CDR3: CSANSYNEQFF. DNA of the CDR3: TGCAGTGCTAACTCCTACAATGAGCAGTTCTTC.

The rearrangement links TRBV7-2 to TRBJ2-3, with 7 bases matching TRBD2. CDR3 size: 15 residues. The V and J ends lost 1 base and 4 bases, in that order; junction bases with no gene match: 5. The germline gives CDR1 SGHTA, CDR2 FQGNSA. As DNA, the CDR3 is TGTGCCAGCAGCTTAGGACTAGCCCCCCCAGATACGCAGTATTTT. It specifies CASSLGLAPPDTQYF.

V usage is TRBV25-1 and J usage is TRBJ2-5, with D possibly matching TRBD2 (5 bases). V dropped 3 bases and J dropped 4 bases, with 15 bases sitting between them. The CDR3 spans 15 residues. CDR1 is MGHDK, CDR2 SYGVNS, per germline. DNA of the CDR3: TGTGCCAGCAGTGAGGCGGGCCGAATGGGAGAGACCCAGTACTTC. It translates to CASSEAGRMGETQYF. Drawing the rest from reference TRBV25-1 and TRBJ2-5, the complete variable domain is EADIYQTPRYLVIGTGKKITLECSQTMGHDKMYWYQQDPGMELHLIHYSYGVNSTEKGDLSSESTVSRIRTEHFPLTLESARPSHTSQYLCASSEAGRMGETQYFGPGTRLLVL.

V is TRBV3-1 and J is TRBJ1-6; tentative D call: TRBD1 (6 bases). Germline V gene data show CDR1 as LGHDT and CDR2 as YNNKEL (reference sequence). Trimming took off 3 bases at V and 8 bases at J, with 14 bases between the two ends. The CDR3 totals 15 residues. The CDR3 loop reads CASSQMDSGDSPLHF. CDR3 bases: TGTGCCAGCAGCCAGATGGACAGTGGCGATTCACCCCTCCACTTT.

This chain uses TRBV7-8 with TRBJ1-2; perhaps TRBD1 as D (5 bases). Trimming removed 5 bases from V and 8 bases from J, with 15 bases in between. Germline V lookup: CDR1 SGHVS, CDR2 FQNEAQ. The CDR3 has 13 residues. The CDR3, as DNA: TGTGCCAGCAGCCCAAATGGGGGTAGGGGCTACACCTTC. This translates into CASSPNGGRGYTF.

This clonotype was counted a single time. The chain joins TRBV7-2 to TRBJ2-5, with 8 nucleotides matching TRBD2. The ends lost 1 base at V and 2 bases at J; junction bases unmatched: 6. Per germline, CDR1 SGHTA and CDR2 FQGNSA. This CDR3 has 16 residues. CDR3 sequence (DNA): TGTGCCAGCAGCTTAGACACTAGCGGCCTGCAAGAGACCCAGTACTTC. It codes for CASSLDTSGLQETQYF. Based on the CDR3 plus reference TRBV7-2 and TRBJ2-5, the full variable domain is GAGVSQSPSNKVTEKGKDVELRCDPISGHTALYWYRQSLGQGLEFLIYFQGNSAPDKSGLPSDRFSAERTGGSVSTLTIQRTQQEDSAVYLCASSLDTSGLQETQYFGPGTRLLVL.

The gene calls are TRBV19 and TRBJ2-1; D might be TRBD2 (7 bases). V gave up 3 bases and J gave up 8 bases, with 20 bases separating them. Germline values: CDR1 LNHDA, CDR2 SQIVND (reference sequence). This CDR3 has 16 residues. CDR3 protein: CASSIRRGGLLDEQFF. The CDR3 region has the DNA TGTGCCAGTAGTATTCGTCGCGGGGGCCTCCTCGATGAGCAGTTCTTC. The entire variable domain, with the rest obtained from reference TRBV19 and TRBJ2-1, is as follows: DGGITQSPKYLFRKEGQNVTLSCEQNLNHDAMYWYRQDPGQGLRLIYYSQIVNDFQKGDIAEGYSVSREKKESFPLTVTSAQKNPTAFYLCASSIRRGGLLDEQFFGPGTRLTVL.

This chain connects TRBV7-9 to TRBJ1-6, with D perhaps TRBD1 (6 bases). With 5 bases removed from V and 9 bases from J, the gap between germline ends came to 8 bases. CDR3 size: 12 residues. Germline-derived CDR1 and CDR2 are SEHNR and FQNEAQ (reference sequence). CDR3: CASSRGASPLHF. The DNA of the CDR3 is TGTGCCAGCAGCCGGGGGGCTTCACCCCTCCACTTT.

V gene TRBV5-1 combines with J gene TRBJ2-1; 11 nucleotides align to TRBD2. Germline assignment: CDR1 SGHRS and CDR2 YFSETQ. Trimming cost V 4 bases and J 7 bases; bases outside gene matches: 10. CDR3 size: 16 residues. The CDR3 protein is CASSLGSLAGGNEQFF. CDR3 bases: TGCGCCAGCAGCCTTGGGTCCCTAGCGGGGGGAAATGAGCAGTTCTTC.

The rearrangement joins TRBV5-1 to TRBJ2-1, with a tentative D call TRBD2 (6 bases). Germline-derived CDR1 and CDR2 are SGHRS and YFSETQ. The ends were cut back, 3 bases at V and 4 bases at J, with 8 bases in the middle. The CDR3 contains 13 residues. CDR3 protein: CASSSGLYNEQFF. CDR3 coding DNA: TGCGCCAGCAGCTCGGGACTGTACAATGAGCAGTTCTTC.

The chain is built from TRBV30 and TRBJ2-3; D is uncertain. This CDR3 comprises 13 residues. With 2 bases removed from V and 0 bases from J, the gap between germline ends came to 6 bases. Germline V gene lookup returns CDR1 GTSNPN and CDR2 SVGIG (reference sequence). The CDR3, as DNA: TGTGCCTGGAGTACCGGCAGCACAGATACGCAGTATTTT. Its protein is CAWSTGSTDTQYF.

The gene calls are TRBV19 and TRBJ1-6, with 10 bases fitting TRBD1. The germline V gene has CDR1 LNHDA and CDR2 SQIVND (reference sequence). V lost 5 bases to trimming and J lost 9 bases; unmatched junction nucleotides: 1. The CDR3 contains 13 residues. The CDR3 bases are TGTGCCAGTAGTGGGACAGGGGCTTCACCCCTCCACTTT. Encoded protein: CASSGTGASPLHF. The full variable domain, with the rest looked up from reference TRBV19 and TRBJ1-6, is DGGITQSPKYLFRKEGQNVTLSCEQNLNHDAMYWYRQDPGQGLRLIYYSQIVNDFQKGDIAEGYSVSREKKESFPLTVTSAQKNPTAFYLCASSGTGASPLHFGNGTRLTVT.

CDR3 in DNA: TGTGCCTGGAACGGGTTGTTAAATTCACCCCTCCACTTT. Amino acids: CAWNGLLNSPLHF. The chain has TRBV30 and TRBJ1-6; D gene ambiguous. Germline assignment: CDR1 GTSNPN and CDR2 SVGIG (reference sequence). The V and J ends lost 4 bases and 7 bases respectively, with 11 bases between them. The CDR3 spans 13 residues.

The V gene is TRBV9, the J gene TRBJ1-6; maybe TRBD1 (6 bases). From germline, CDR1 is SGDLS and CDR2 YYNGEE. The CDR3 totals 16 residues. Trimming removed 3 bases from V and 9 bases from J, with 19 bases in between. The DNA for the CDR3 is TGTGCCAGCAGCGGGGGGGCCTCCCAGGGAAGTTCACCCCTCCACTTT. Translating it yields CASSGGASQGSSPLHF.

This chain connects TRBV12-3 or TRBV12-4 to TRBJ1-5; 10 nucleotides match TRBD1. This CDR3 contains 15 residues. J lost 5 bases, V lost 5 bases, and 6 bases had no gene match. Here the CDR3 DNA reads TGTGCCAGCAGTCCCGGGGACAGGGGCCATCAGCCCCAGCATTTT. Protein: CASSPGDRGHQPQHF.

The chain recombines TRBV28 with TRBJ1-2, with D perhaps matching TRBD1 (6 bases). CDR1 and CDR2 (germline): MDHEN, SYDVKM. This CDR3 comprises 13 residues. Deletions cut 6 bases from V and 4 bases from J, with 12 bases between. The CDR3 DNA follows: TGTGCCAGCAGCCAGGGGATGGGCTATGGCTACACCTTC. Protein: CASSQGMGYGYTF.

CDR3 sequence (DNA): TGTGCCAGCAGCCAAGAGGGAGGTGGCTACACCTTC. Translated: CASSQEGGGYTF. The genes are TRBV3-1 and TRBJ1-2; no firm D call. The CDR3 totals 12 residues. Germline assignment: CDR1 LGHDT and CDR2 YNNKEL (reference sequence). Trimming cost V 0 bases and J 7 bases, with 6 bases left between them.

The V call is TRBV3-1, the J call TRBJ2-3, with D possibly being TRBD2 (5 bases). V gave up 0 bases and J gave up 6 bases, with 7 bases separating them. From germline, CDR1 is LGHDT and CDR2 YNNKEL (reference sequence). The length of the CDR3 is 13 residues. The CDR3 loop is CASSQDRRDTQYF. CDR3 nucleotides: TGTGCCAGCAGCCAAGATCGGAGGGATACGCAGTATTTT.

The V call is TRBV29-1, the J call TRBJ1-1, with TRBD1 matching 9 bases. CDR1 and CDR2 from the germline V gene are SQVTM and ANQGSEA. V gave up 6 bases and J gave up 4 bases; unmatched junction bases: 6. The CDR3 length is 13 residues. CDR3 loop: CSVLTGGGTEAFF. The CDR3 region has the DNA TGCAGCGTACTGACAGGGGGAGGCACTGAAGCTTTCTTT.